Following are 29 T cell receptor beta chains from one sample sequenced in a study of cytomegalovirus exposure and HLA in healthy donors. Generated by immunoSEQ multiplex PCR, the TCRdb table keeps only in-frame clones and is missing some. The repertoire consists of about 360,000 clones, with 86% occurring once and the leading ten covering approximately 0.8%. The specimen sequenced was PBMCs. The receptors originated from a woman in her late teens or twenties in good health and CMV-seronegative.

This chain uses TRBV6-5 with TRBJ1-2; the match to TRBD1 covers 8 bases. Germline assignment: CDR1 MNHEY and CDR2 SVGAGI. This CDR3 region has 14 residues. J lost 2 bases, V lost 8 bases, and 7 bases had no gene match. CDR3 in DNA: TGTGCCAGCCTCCCGACAGGGGCCAACTATGGCTACACCTTC. Translated: CASLPTGANYGYTF.

The genes are TRBV5-1 and TRBJ2-5; D remains ambiguous. This CDR3 region has 14 residues. Germline values: CDR1 SGHRS, CDR2 YFSETQ. The V gene lost 0 bases and the J gene lost 1 base, with 7 bases spanning the gap. The CDR3 DNA sequence: TGCGCCAGCAGCTTGGACGGTAGCCAAGAGACCCAGTACTTC. Encoded protein: CASSLDGSQETQYF.

The chain links TRBV5-6 to TRBJ2-7; D is undetermined. Trimming removed 4 bases at V and 4 bases at J, with 6 bases between. CDR1 and CDR2 from the germline V gene are SGHDT and YYEEEE. This CDR3 spans 11 amino acids. DNA of the CDR3: TGTGCCAGCAGCGACTTGTACGAGCAGTACTTC. Protein: CASSDLYEQYF.

The chain has TRBV25-1 and TRBJ1-1; TRBD1 aligns across 9 bases. V shed 5 bases and J 8 bases; nucleotides not matched to a gene: 15. The CDR3 is 16 amino acids. The V gene's germline CDR1 is MGHDK and CDR2 SYGVNS. The CDR3 here is CASSKQGTGTVNEAFF. The CDR3 DNA follows: TGTGCCAGCAGTAAACAGGGGACAGGGACTGTGAACGAAGCTTTCTTT.

This chain joins TRBV5-1 and TRBJ1-4, with TRBD1 matching over 8 bases. V lost 7 bases and J lost 4; bases outside the gene matches: 18. Germline assignment: CDR1 SGHRS and CDR2 YFSETQ. The CDR3 spans 18 residues. The chain's CDR3 is CASRKGQEILAFNEKLFF. The CDR3 nucleotides read TGCGCCAGCCGCAAGGGACAGGAAATTCTAGCCTTTAATGAAAAACTGTTTTTT. The entire variable domain, with the rest obtained from reference TRBV5-1 and TRBJ1-4, is as follows: KAGVTQTPRYLIKTRGQQVTLSCSPISGHRSVSWYQQTPGQGLQFLFEYFSETQRNKGNFPGRFSGRQFSNSRSEMNVSTLELGDSALYLCASRKGQEILAFNEKLFFGSGTQLSVL.

V is TRBV2 and J is TRBJ2-7; D not resolved. V was pared by 7 bases and J by 5 bases, with 18 bases between. The CDR3 totals 14 residues. Germline CDR1 SNHLY, CDR2 FYNNEI. As DNA, the CDR3 is TGTGCCAGCAATCGTCCCCAGGATACCCACGAGCAGTACTTC. This encodes CASNRPQDTHEQYF. The full variable domain, in which reference TRBV2 and TRBJ2-7 provide the parts outside the CDR3, is EPEVTQTPSHQVTQMGQEVILRCVPISNHLYFYWYRQILGQKVEFLVSFYNNEISEKSEIFDDQFSVERPDGSNFTLKIRSTKLEDSAMYFCASNRPQDTHEQYFGPGTRLTVT.

The rearrangement uses TRBV5-1 and TRBJ2-2, with D possibly matching TRBD1 (7 bases). CDR3 length: 15 amino acids. Trimming removed 7 bases from V and 6 bases from J, with 19 bases in between. The germline CDR1 and CDR2 sequences are SGHRS and YFSETQ. CDR3 residues: CASGSGDRDPGELFF. The CDR3 nucleotides are TGCGCCAGCGGATCGGGAGACAGGGACCCCGGGGAGCTGTTTTTT.

This clone was seen a handful of times. The J gene is TRBJ2-2, the V gene TRBV4-1; the D is unclear. CDR1 and CDR2 (germline): MGHRA, YSYEKL. V was cut by 3 bases and J by 1 base, with 9 bases left in between. This CDR3 spans 15 amino acids. This CDR3 reads CASSQSILNTGELFF. Here the CDR3 DNA reads TGCGCCAGCAGCCAGTCAATACTGAACACCGGGGAGCTGTTTTTT.

This clone has a handful of counts. This rearrangement joins TRBV7-9 to TRBJ2-7, with D possibly being TRBD1 (5 bases). In germline, CDR1 is SEHNR, CDR2 FQNEAQ (reference sequence). The CDR3 contains 14 residues. V lost 4 bases and J 2 bases, leaving 12 bases between the germline ends. DNA of the CDR3: TGTGCCAGCAGCTCCCCGACAGAGCCCTACGAGCAGTACTTC. It yields the protein CASSSPTEPYEQYF.

V gene TRBV7-9 combines with J gene TRBJ2-7; 7 bases line up with TRBD2. Losses at the gene ends were 2 bases for V and 2 bases for J; bases not matched to a gene: 9. This CDR3 is built from 16 residues. Germline V CDR1 and CDR2: SEHNR, FQNEAQ (reference sequence). The CDR3 loop is CASSLLLAGRTYEQYF. The DNA of the CDR3 is TGTGCCAGCAGCTTATTATTAGCGGGTAGAACCTACGAGCAGTACTTC.

The chain couples TRBV6-1 to TRBJ1-4, with D uncertain. Germline values: CDR1 MNHNS, CDR2 SASEGT. The CDR3 consists of 13 residues. Trimming left V 11 bases short and J 3 bases short, with 13 bases between. The CDR3 coding sequence is TGTGCCTCGCTGCGTTTCCCTAATGAAAAACTGTTTTTT. It specifies CASLRFPNEKLFF.

This rearrangement joins TRBV28 to TRBJ1-5, with 8 nucleotides matching TRBD1. The length of the CDR3 is 14 residues. The germline gives CDR1 MDHEN, CDR2 SYDVKM. Trimming cost V 4 bases and J 7 bases; bases outside gene matches: 6. CDR3 DNA: TGTGCCAGCAGTTCGGACAGGGAATTACAGCCCCAGCATTTT. Protein: CASSSDRELQPQHF.

The rearrangement uses TRBV6-5 and TRBJ1-5, with D tentatively TRBD1 (5 bases). The germline V and J ends were trimmed by 6 bases and 6 bases, with 18 bases remaining between them. CDR1 is MNHEY, CDR2 SVGAGI, per germline. The CDR3 sequence is 15 residues long. In DNA form, the CDR3 reads TGTGCCAGCAGCCGCGTAGGGGATTGGGGTCAGCCCCAGCATTTT. This gives the protein CASSRVGDWGQPQHF.

V and J are TRBV4-1 and TRBJ2-7; no clear D. This CDR3 comprises 13 residues. Germline V gene lookup returns CDR1 MGHRA and CDR2 YSYEKL. V was clipped by 6 bases and J by 5 bases, with 14 bases between them. CDR3 sequence reads: CASREVPGNEQYF. CDR3 DNA sequence: TGCGCCAGCAGAGAGGTTCCCGGCAACGAGCAGTACTTC.

The CDR3 region is CAWMRQPNTEAFF. The CDR3 DNA reads TGTGCCTGGATGCGGCAGCCGAACACTGAAGCTTTCTTT. The chain links TRBV30 to TRBJ1-1; the D is unclear. V was cut by 4 bases and J by 1 base, with 10 bases left in between. The CDR3 spans 13 residues. Germline-derived CDR1 and CDR2 are GTSNPN and SVGIG (reference sequence).

DNA of the CDR3: TGTGCCAGCAGCTTAGGAGAGGGCACTGAAGCTTTCTTT. It encodes CASSLGEGTEAFF. The rearrangement links TRBV7-9 to TRBJ1-1; D gene uncertain. CDR3 length equals 13 residues. The germline gives CDR1 SEHNR, CDR2 FQNEAQ (reference sequence). Trimming pared 1 base from V and 4 bases from J, leaving 7 bases between.

The J gene is TRBJ2-3, the V gene TRBV28; D possibly corresponds to TRBD2 (7 bases). V lost 3 bases, J lost 3 bases, and 25 bases lay in between. Germline CDR1 is MDHEN and CDR2 is SYDVKM. The CDR3 spans 19 residues. The CDR3 nucleotides read TGTGCCAGCAGTTTCCAATTACGGGGGGCTGAATGGTTGACAGATACGCAGTATTTT. Protein product: CASSFQLRGAEWLTDTQYF.

V gene TRBV27 combines with J gene TRBJ1-5; D is uncertain. The CDR3 extends over 17 amino acids. V was shortened by 5 bases and J by 0 bases, with 17 bases between the two germline ends. CDR1 MNHEY and CDR2 SMNVEV come from the germline V gene (reference sequence). The CDR3 is CASSPRVGLYSNQPQHF. Written as DNA, the CDR3 is TGTGCCAGCAGTCCAAGGGTCGGACTTTATAGCAATCAGCCCCAGCATTTT.

V and J are TRBV7-8 and TRBJ1-5, with 9 bases lining up with TRBD1. From germline, CDR1 is SGHVS and CDR2 FQNEAQ. This CDR3 contains 17 residues. V shed 3 bases, J shed 6 bases, and the junction held 12 bases outside the gene matches. The DNA of the CDR3 is TGTGCCAGCAGCTTCGGAACCCCGGGACAGGGCATTCAGCCCCAGCATTTT. It encodes CASSFGTPGQGIQPQHF.

This rearrangement joins TRBV7-9 to TRBJ2-1, with 8 bases fitting TRBD2. The junction had 6 bases not matched to a gene; V was cut back by 4 bases and J by 7 bases. The CDR3 spans 14 residues. CDR1 and CDR2 (germline): SEHNR, FQNEAQ (reference sequence). CDR3 region: CASSSLTSVNEQFF. The CDR3 region has the DNA TGTGCCAGCAGCTCGCTGACTAGCGTTAATGAGCAGTTCTTC. The full variable domain, its missing parts supplied by reference TRBV7-9 and TRBJ2-1, is DTGVSQNPRHKITKRGQNVTFRCDPISEHNRLYWYRQTLGQGPEFLTYFQNEAQLEKSRLLSDRFSAERPKGSFSTLEIQRTEQGDSAMYLCASSSLTSVNEQFFGPGTRLTVL.

This clone came up once. The rearrangement links TRBV12-5 to TRBJ2-5; perhaps TRBD1 as D (6 bases). CDR1 is LGHNT, CDR2 FRNRAP, per germline. Trimming removed 6 bases at V and 2 bases at J, with 7 bases between. This CDR3 comprises 12 residues. CDR3 DNA: TGTGCTAGTGGGGACAGTCAAGAGACCCAGTACTTC. It encodes CASGDSQETQYF. Full variable domain (outside the CDR3, taken from reference TRBV12-5 and TRBJ2-5): DARVTQTPRHKVTEMGQEVTMRCQPILGHNTVFWYRQTMMQGLELLAYFRNRAPLDDSGMPKDRFSAEMPDATLATLKIQPSEPRDSAVYFCASGDSQETQYFGPGTRLLVL.

J is TRBJ2-7 and V is TRBV6-5; 7 nucleotides line up with TRBD2. This CDR3 has 15 amino acids. Losses at the gene ends were 0 bases for V and 1 base for J; bases not matched to a gene: 3. Per the germline V gene, CDR1 is MNHEY and CDR2 is SVGAGI. The CDR3 sequence is CASSYSGGRSYEQYF. The CDR3 DNA sequence: TGTGCCAGCAGTTACTCTGGCGGGAGATCCTACGAGCAGTACTTC.

The rearrangement uses TRBV5-4 and TRBJ2-3; 7 bases match TRBD2. Per germline, CDR1 SGHNT and CDR2 YYREEE (reference sequence). The length of the CDR3 is 14 residues. V shed 2 bases, J shed 4 bases, and the junction held 4 bases outside the gene matches. This CDR3 is CASSLSSGPDTQYF. In DNA form, the CDR3 reads TGTGCCAGCAGCTTATCTAGCGGCCCAGATACGCAGTATTTT.

This clone occurred a few times. This rearrangement joins TRBV4-1 to TRBJ2-3; no definite D call. Trimming pared 1 base from V and 2 bases from J, leaving 7 bases between. The CDR3 totals 14 residues. Germline lookup yields CDR1 MGHRA and CDR2 YSYEKL. The CDR3 loop is CASSQVALTDTQYF. In nucleotides, the CDR3 is TGCGCCAGCAGCCAAGTGGCTCTCACAGATACGCAGTATTTT.

The V call is TRBV27, the J call TRBJ2-2; possible D gene TRBD1, 5 bases. V lost 6 bases, J lost 6 bases, and 17 bases lay in between. This CDR3 has 15 amino acids. CDR1 MNHEY and CDR2 SMNVEV come from the germline V gene (reference sequence). CDR3 in DNA: TGTGCCAGCAGCCCCCCCCAGGGTTGGGCCGGGGAGCTGTTTTTT. This gives the protein CASSPPQGWAGELFF.

This clone was counted many times. The chain combines TRBV29-1 with TRBJ1-2, with D possibly matching TRBD1 (5 bases). V lost 7 bases to trimming and J lost 4 bases, with 13 bases between them. Per the germline V gene, CDR1 is SQVTM and CDR2 is ANQGSEA. The CDR3 extends over 12 amino acids. This chain's CDR3 is CSAGGDLYGYTF. The CDR3 nucleotides are TGCAGCGCCGGGGGGGACCTCTATGGCTACACCTTC.

The chain employs TRBV27 and TRBJ1-5, with TRBD1 matching over 7 bases. J gave up 6 bases and V 4 bases, and 6 bases lay outside the gene matches. This CDR3 comprises 14 residues. Germline V gives CDR1 MNHEY, CDR2 SMNVEV (reference sequence). CDR3 in DNA: TGTGCCAGCAGTTATCGACAGGGCGGTCAGCCCCAGCATTTT. Its protein product is CASSYRQGGQPQHF.

This rearrangement joins TRBV7-9 to TRBJ1-1; TRBD1 aligns across 7 bases. The germline V gene encodes CDR1 SEHNR and CDR2 FQNEAQ (reference sequence). This CDR3 has 15 residues. The V and J ends lost 5 bases and 4 bases, in that order; junction bases with no gene match: 10. The CDR3 sequence: CASSIYRGKGTEAFF. The DNA for the CDR3 is TGTGCCAGCAGCATTTACAGGGGAAAGGGCACTGAAGCTTTCTTT.

This chain joins TRBV7-3 and TRBJ2-3, with D uncertain. V gave up 4 bases and J gave up 4 bases, with 12 bases separating them. The CDR3 sequence is 14 residues long. CDR1 and CDR2 from the germline V gene are SGHTA and FQGTGA. Here the CDR3 DNA reads TGTGCCAGCAGCTGGGCCATAACCCCAGATACGCAGTATTTT. Translated: CASSWAITPDTQYF. The full variable domain, with the rest looked up from reference TRBV7-3 and TRBJ2-3, is GAGVSQTPSNKVTEKGKYVELRCDPISGHTALYWYRQSLGQGPEFLIYFQGTGAADDSGLPNDRFFAVRPEGSVSTLKIQRTERGDSAVYLCASSWAITPDTQYFGPGTRLTVL.